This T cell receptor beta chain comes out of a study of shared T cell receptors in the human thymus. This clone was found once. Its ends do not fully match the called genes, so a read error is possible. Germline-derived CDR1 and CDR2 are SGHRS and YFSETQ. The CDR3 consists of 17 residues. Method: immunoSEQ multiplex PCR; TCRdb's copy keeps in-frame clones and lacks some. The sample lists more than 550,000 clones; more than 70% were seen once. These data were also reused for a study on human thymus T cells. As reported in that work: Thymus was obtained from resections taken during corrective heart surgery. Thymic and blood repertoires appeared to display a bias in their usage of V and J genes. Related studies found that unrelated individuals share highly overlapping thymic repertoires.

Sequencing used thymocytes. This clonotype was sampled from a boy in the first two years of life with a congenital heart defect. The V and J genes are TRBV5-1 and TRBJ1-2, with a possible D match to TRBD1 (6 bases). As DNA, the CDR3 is TGCGCCAGCAGCTTGGTTGGACAGCCTCTCAAACTTTATGGCTACCCCTTC. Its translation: CASSLVGQPLKLYGYPF. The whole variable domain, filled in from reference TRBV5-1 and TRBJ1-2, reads KAGVTQTPRYLIKTRGQQVTLSCSPISGHRSVSWYQQTPGQGLQFLFEYFSETQRNKGNFPGRFSGRQFSNSRSEMNVSTLELGDSALYLCASSLVGQPLKLYGYPFGSGTRLTVV.